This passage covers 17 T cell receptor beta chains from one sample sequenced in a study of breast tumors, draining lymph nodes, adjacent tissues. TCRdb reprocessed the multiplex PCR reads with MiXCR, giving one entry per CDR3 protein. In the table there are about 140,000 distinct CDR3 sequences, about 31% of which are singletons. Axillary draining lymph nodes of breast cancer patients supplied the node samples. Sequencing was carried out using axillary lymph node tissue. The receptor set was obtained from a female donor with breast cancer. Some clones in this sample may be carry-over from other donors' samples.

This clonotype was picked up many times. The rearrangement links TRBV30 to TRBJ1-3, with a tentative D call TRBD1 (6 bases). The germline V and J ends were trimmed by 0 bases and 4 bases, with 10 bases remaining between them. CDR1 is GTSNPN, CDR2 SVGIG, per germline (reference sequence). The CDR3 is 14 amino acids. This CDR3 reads CAWSVGGTGNTIYF. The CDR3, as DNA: TGTGCCTGGAGTGTAGGGGGGACAGGAAACACCATATATTTT. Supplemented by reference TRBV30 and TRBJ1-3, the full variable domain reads SQTIHQWPATLVQPVGSPLSLECTVEGTSNPNLYWYRQAAGRGLQLLFYSVGIGQISSEVPQNLSASRPQDRQFILSSKKLLLSDSGFYLCAWSVGGTGNTIYFGEGSWLTVV.

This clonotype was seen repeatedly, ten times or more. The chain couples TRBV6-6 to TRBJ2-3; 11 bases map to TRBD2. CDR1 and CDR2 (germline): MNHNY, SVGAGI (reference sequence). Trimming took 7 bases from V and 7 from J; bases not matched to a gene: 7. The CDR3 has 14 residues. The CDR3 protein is CASTAASGGYTQYF. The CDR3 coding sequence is TGTGCCAGCACGGCGGCTAGCGGGGGGTATACGCAGTATTTT.

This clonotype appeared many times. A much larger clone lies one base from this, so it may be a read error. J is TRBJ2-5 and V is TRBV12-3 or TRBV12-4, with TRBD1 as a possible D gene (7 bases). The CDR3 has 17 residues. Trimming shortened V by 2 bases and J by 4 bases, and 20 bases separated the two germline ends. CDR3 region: CASSLPPRQGGTETQYF. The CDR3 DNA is TGTGCCAGCAGTTTACCCCCCCGACAGGGAGGCACAGAGACCCAGTACTTC.

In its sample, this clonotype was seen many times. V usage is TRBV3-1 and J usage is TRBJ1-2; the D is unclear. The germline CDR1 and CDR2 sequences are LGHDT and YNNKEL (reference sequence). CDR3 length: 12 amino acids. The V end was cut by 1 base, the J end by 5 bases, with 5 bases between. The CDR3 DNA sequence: TGTGCCAGCAGCCAAGGTGAATATGGCTACACCTTC. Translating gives CASSQGEYGYTF.

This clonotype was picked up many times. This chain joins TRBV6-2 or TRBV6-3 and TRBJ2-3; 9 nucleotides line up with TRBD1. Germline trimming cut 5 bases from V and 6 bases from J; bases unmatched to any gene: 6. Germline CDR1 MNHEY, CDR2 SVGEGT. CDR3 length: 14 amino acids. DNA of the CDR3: TGTGCCAGCAGTCTACAGGGGGCTCGCGATACGCAGTATTTT. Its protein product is CASSLQGARDTQYF.

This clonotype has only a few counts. The CDR3 loop is CASSPPGQVYNEQFF. The CDR3 nucleotides read TGTGCCAGCTCACCACCGGGACAGGTCTACAATGAGCAGTTCTTC. The chain uses TRBV18 and TRBJ2-1; 8 positions match TRBD1. Trimming took 0 bases from V and 3 from J; bases not matched to a gene: 1. This CDR3 contains 15 residues. Germline V gives CDR1 KGHSH, CDR2 LQKENI.

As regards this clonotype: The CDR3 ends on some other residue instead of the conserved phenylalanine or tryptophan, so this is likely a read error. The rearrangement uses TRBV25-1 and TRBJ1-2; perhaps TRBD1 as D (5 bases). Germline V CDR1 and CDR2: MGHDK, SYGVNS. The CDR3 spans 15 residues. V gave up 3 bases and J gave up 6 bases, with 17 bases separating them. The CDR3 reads CASSDFPQVRHGYTL. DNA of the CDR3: TGTGCCAGCAGTGACTTCCCACAGGTGAGGCATGGCTACACCCTC.

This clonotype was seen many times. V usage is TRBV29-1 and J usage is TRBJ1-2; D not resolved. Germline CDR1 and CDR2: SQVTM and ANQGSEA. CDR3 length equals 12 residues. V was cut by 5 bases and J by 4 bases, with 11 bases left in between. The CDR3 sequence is CSVPGRSYGYTF. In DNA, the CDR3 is TGCAGCGTTCCTGGACGGAGCTATGGCTACACCTTC.

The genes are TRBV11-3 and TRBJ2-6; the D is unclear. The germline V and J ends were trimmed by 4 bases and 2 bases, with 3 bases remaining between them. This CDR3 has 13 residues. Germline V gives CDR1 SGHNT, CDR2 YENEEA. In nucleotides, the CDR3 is TGTGCCAGCAGCTCGACTGGGGCCAACGTCCTGACTTTC. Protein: CASSSTGANVLTF.

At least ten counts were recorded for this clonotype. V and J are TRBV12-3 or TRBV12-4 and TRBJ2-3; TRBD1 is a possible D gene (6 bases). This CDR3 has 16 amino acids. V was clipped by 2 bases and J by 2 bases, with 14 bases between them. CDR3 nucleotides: TGTGCCAGCAGTTTAAGCCCCACAGGGCTCACAGATACGCAGTATTTT. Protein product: CASSLSPTGLTDTQYF.

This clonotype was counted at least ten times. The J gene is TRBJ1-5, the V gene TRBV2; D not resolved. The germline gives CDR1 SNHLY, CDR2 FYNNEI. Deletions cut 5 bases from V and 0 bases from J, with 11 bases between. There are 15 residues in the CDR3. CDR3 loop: CASSRVSNSNQPQHF. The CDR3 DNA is TGTGCCAGCAGTCGGGTCTCAAATAGCAATCAGCCCCAGCATTTT.

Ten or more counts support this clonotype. In DNA form, the CDR3 reads TGTGCCAGCTCAGTATCTAGGGATTCCGAGCAGTACGTC. Translation: CASSVSRDSEQYV. The rearrangement links TRBV18 to TRBJ2-7; no firm D call. This CDR3 is 13 amino acids long. From germline, CDR1 is KGHSH and CDR2 LQKENI. The V gene lost 5 bases and the J gene lost 6 bases, with 14 bases spanning the gap.

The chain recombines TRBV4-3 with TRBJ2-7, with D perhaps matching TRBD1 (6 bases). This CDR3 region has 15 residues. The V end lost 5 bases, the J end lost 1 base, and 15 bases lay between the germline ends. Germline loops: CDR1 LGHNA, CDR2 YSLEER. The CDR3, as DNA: TGCGCCAGCAGCTTAGTTCCAGGGGAGTCCTACGAGCAGTACGTC. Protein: CASSLVPGESYEQYV.

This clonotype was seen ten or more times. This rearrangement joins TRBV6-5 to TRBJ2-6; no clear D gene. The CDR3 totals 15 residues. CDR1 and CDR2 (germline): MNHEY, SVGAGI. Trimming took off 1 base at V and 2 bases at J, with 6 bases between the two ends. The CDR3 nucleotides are TGTGCCAGCAGTTACTTCGCGACTGGGGCCAACGTCCTGACTTTC. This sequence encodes CASSYFATGANVLTF.

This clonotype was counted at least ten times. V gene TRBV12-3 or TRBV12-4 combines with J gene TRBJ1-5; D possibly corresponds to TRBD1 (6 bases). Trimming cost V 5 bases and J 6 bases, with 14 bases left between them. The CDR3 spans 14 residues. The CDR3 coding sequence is TGTGCCAGCAGTATTACAGGGAACGTTCAGCCCCAGCATTTT. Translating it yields CASSITGNVQPQHF.

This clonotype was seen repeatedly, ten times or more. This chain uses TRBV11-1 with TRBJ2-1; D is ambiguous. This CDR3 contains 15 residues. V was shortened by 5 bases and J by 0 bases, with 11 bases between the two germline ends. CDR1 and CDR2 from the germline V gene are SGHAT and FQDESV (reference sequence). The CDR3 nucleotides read TGTGCCAGCAGCCGAACACAGAGCTCCTACAATGAGCAGTTCTTC. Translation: CASSRTQSSYNEQFF.

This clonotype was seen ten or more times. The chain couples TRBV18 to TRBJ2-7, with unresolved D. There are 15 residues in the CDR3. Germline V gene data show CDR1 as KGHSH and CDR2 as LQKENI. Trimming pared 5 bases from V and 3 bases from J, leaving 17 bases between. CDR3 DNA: TGTGCCAGCTCAACTATTTCGTCAGAGATCTACGAGCAGTACTTC. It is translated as CASSTISSEIYEQYF.